This is a list of T cell receptor beta chains from one sample in a study of blood T cell repertoires in COVID-19. Sequencing was performed with immunoSEQ multiplex PCR; in TCRdb, only in-frame clones are kept and a portion is missing. The sample carries around 300,000 clones, around 86% recorded once. Sequenced material: peripheral blood. Every receptor here comes from a man in his forties or fifties with active or convalescent COVID-19. The CDR3 runs from the conserved cysteine through the conserved F or W. The D gene is left open where the match is weak. Rows may omit the clone size; those that give it use once, few, many or a size class.

CASSQDDRDNSPLHF	TGCGCCAGCAGCCAAGATGACAGAGATAATTCACCCCTCCACTTT	TRBV4-3	TRBJ1-6	NA	15	NA
CASSQQGGGLNTEAFF	TGCGCCAGCAGCCAGCAGGGTGGAGGGCTGAACACTGAAGCTTTCTTT	TRBV5-1	TRBJ1-1	NA	16	NA
CASSDRSYGYTF	TGTGCCAGTTCCGACAGGAGCTATGGCTACACCTTC	TRBV19	TRBJ1-2	NA	12	NA
CATSRGVDRGPTDTQYF	TGTGCCACCAGCAGAGGAGTGGACAGGGGTCCCACAGATACGCAGTATTTT	TRBV15	TRBJ2-3	TRBD1	17	once
CASTPPGQNQPQHF	TGTGCCAGCACCCCGCCGGGACAAAATCAGCCCCAGCATTTT	TRBV6-5	TRBJ1-5	NA	14	once
CASSPEGTEAFF	TGTGCCAGCTCACCGGAGGGGACTGAAGCTTTCTTT	TRBV18	TRBJ1-1	NA	12	NA
CASSLDAYYEQYF	TGCGCCAGCAGCTTGGATGCCTATTACGAGCAGTACTTC	TRBV5-1	TRBJ2-7	NA	13	NA
CATKGTGDEKLFF	TGTGCCACCAAGGGGACAGGGGATGAAAAACTGTTTTTT	TRBV10-3	TRBJ1-4	TRBD1	13	NA
CASSLVFGQDYYEQYF	TGTGCCAGCAGCTTAGTTTTCGGACAGGATTACTACGAGCAGTACTTC	TRBV7-3	TRBJ2-7	TRBD1	16	NA
CASSLGADSLISGYTF	TGTGCCAGCAGCTTAGGAGCCGACAGTCTAATTAGTGGCTACACCTTC	TRBV7-9	TRBJ1-2	NA	16	NA
CASSRQNSPEAFF	TGTGCCAGCAGCCGACAGAATAGCCCTGAAGCTTTCTTT	TRBV5-4	TRBJ1-1	NA	13	once
CASKSIERVEQYF	TGTGCCAGCAAATCAATCGAGAGGGTCGAGCAGTACTTC	TRBV7-3	TRBJ2-7	NA	13	NA
CAISGGAGELFF	TGTGCCATCAGTGGCGGGGCCGGGGAGCTGTTTTTT	TRBV10-3	TRBJ2-2	NA	12	NA
CASTPPPRTNVLTF	TGTGCCAGCACGCCCCCCCCGCGGACCAACGTCCTGACTTTC	TRBV2	TRBJ2-6	NA	14	NA
CASSLASGVRGDEKLFF	TGTGCCAGCAGCTTAGCCTCAGGGGTCAGGGGAGATGAAAAACTGTTTTTT	TRBV7-9	TRBJ1-4	NA	17	NA
CASNRGGNYGYTF	TGTGCCAGCAATAGGGGAGGCAACTATGGCTACACCTTC	TRBV12-3/TRBV12-4	TRBJ1-2	NA	13	NA
CASSYRPGGSTGELFF	TGTGCCAGCAGTTACAGACCGGGGGGGTCTACCGGGGAGCTGTTTTTT	TRBV6-2/TRBV6-3	TRBJ2-2	TRBD2	16	once
CASSLVEGASDTQYF	TGTGCCAGCAGCTTAGTAGAGGGGGCGTCGGATACGCAGTATTTT	TRBV7-8	TRBJ2-3	TRBD1	15	NA
CAWSVLGGLQPQHF	TGTGCCTGGAGTGTACTGGGGGGTCTTCAGCCCCAGCATTTT	TRBV30	TRBJ1-5	NA	14	NA
CATSRDQATQYF	TGTGCCACCAGCAGAGATCAAGCGACCCAGTACTTC	TRBV15	TRBJ2-5	NA	12	NA
CASSALGQVYGYTF	TGTGCCAGCAGCGCCTTGGGACAGGTCTATGGCTACACCTTC	TRBV9	TRBJ1-2	TRBD1	14	NA
CASSPGTSGRYQETQYF	TGTGCCAGCTCACCAGGGACTAGCGGGAGGTACCAAGAGACCCAGTACTTC	TRBV18	TRBJ2-5	TRBD2	17	NA
CASSAPRGGGTYEQYF	TGTGCCAGCAGTGCCCCCCGGGGCGGGGGGACCTACGAGCAGTACTTC	TRBV6-1	TRBJ2-7	TRBD2	16	NA
CASSYTANTEAFF	TGTGCCAGCAGTTACACAGCTAACACTGAAGCTTTCTTT	TRBV6-2/TRBV6-3	TRBJ1-1	NA	13	once
CASRTGGVGQPQHF	TGTGCCAGCAGGACGGGTGGAGTTGGGCAGCCCCAGCATTTT	TRBV2	TRBJ1-5	NA	14	NA
CASSPGQGYSGNTIYF	TGTGCCAGCTCACCCGGACAGGGATACTCTGGAAACACCATATATTTT	TRBV18	TRBJ1-3	TRBD1	16	NA
CASSFAGKGEQFF	TGTGCCAGCAGCTTTGCAGGGAAGGGTGAGCAGTTCTTC	TRBV7-2	TRBJ2-1	NA	13	NA
CSNHRNTEAFF	TGCAGTAACCACAGGAACACTGAAGCTTTCTTT	TRBV20-1	TRBJ1-1	NA	11	NA
CASSQETGENEAFF	TGCGCCAGCAGCCAAGAGACAGGGGAGAATGAAGCTTTCTTT	TRBV4-3	TRBJ1-1	TRBD1	14	once
CASSPGGVTATYEQYF	TGTGCCAGTAGTCCCGGGGGAGTCACAGCCACCTACGAGCAGTACTTC	TRBV19	TRBJ2-7	NA	16	NA
CASLLAGEDQNIQYF	TGTGCCAGCCTATTAGCGGGGGAAGACCAAAACATTCAGTACTTC	TRBV21-1	TRBJ2-4	NA	15	NA
CASSSLDRTGISEAFF	TGTGCCAGCAGTTCCCTTGACCGTACAGGGATCTCTGAAGCTTTCTTT	TRBV28	TRBJ1-1	NA	16	NA
CASSSLAGGDSPDTQYF	TGTGCCAGCAGTTCCCTAGCGGGGGGGGATAGCCCAGATACGCAGTATTTT	TRBV28	TRBJ2-3	TRBD2	17	NA
CASSLRQGNSPLHF	TGTGCCAGCAGTTTACGACAGGGGAATTCACCCCTCCACTTT	TRBV6-5	TRBJ1-6	TRBD1	14	NA
CATSGTGSYEQYF	TGTGCCACCAGTGGGACAGGTTCCTACGAGCAGTACTTC	TRBV24-1	TRBJ2-7	TRBD1	13	NA
CASVGLNTEAFF	TGTGCCAGCGTGGGACTCAACACTGAAGCTTTCTTT	TRBV7-9	TRBJ1-1	NA	12	NA
CASKRGTAQFNSPLHF	TGTGCCAGCAAGCGGGGGACTGCCCAATTTAATTCACCCCTCCACTTT	TRBV7-6	TRBJ1-6	NA	16	NA
CASSWNPDRSNEQFF	TGTGCCAGCTCTTGGAACCCCGACAGGAGCAATGAGCAGTTCTTC	TRBV6-5	TRBJ2-1	NA	15	few
CASSQPRTGSYGYTF	TGTGCCAGCAGCCAACCCCGGACAGGGAGCTATGGCTACACCTTC	TRBV28	TRBJ1-2	TRBD1	15	few
CASSERGNGNTIYF	TGTGCCAGCAGTGAGCGCGGGAATGGAAACACCATATATTTT	TRBV2	TRBJ1-3	NA	14	NA
CASSVNSNSPLHF	TGTGCCAGCAGCGTAAACAGCAATTCACCCCTCCACTTT	TRBV7-2	TRBJ1-6	NA	13	NA
CASSGTDQETQYF	TGTGCCAGCAGTGGTACAGACCAAGAGACCCAGTACTTC	TRBV2	TRBJ2-5	NA	13	once
CASSVGISDLRDEQFF	TGTGCCAGCAGCGTAGGGATTAGCGATTTACGCGATGAGCAGTTCTTC	TRBV9	TRBJ2-1	NA	16	NA
CASSPTGVPNEKLFF	TGCGCCAGCAGCCCGACAGGGGTCCCTAATGAAAAACTGTTTTTT	TRBV5-1	TRBJ1-4	TRBD1	15	NA
CASSVTGTHYGYTF	TGTGCCAGCAGTGTAACCGGGACACACTATGGCTACACCTTC	TRBV25-1	TRBJ1-2	NA	14	once